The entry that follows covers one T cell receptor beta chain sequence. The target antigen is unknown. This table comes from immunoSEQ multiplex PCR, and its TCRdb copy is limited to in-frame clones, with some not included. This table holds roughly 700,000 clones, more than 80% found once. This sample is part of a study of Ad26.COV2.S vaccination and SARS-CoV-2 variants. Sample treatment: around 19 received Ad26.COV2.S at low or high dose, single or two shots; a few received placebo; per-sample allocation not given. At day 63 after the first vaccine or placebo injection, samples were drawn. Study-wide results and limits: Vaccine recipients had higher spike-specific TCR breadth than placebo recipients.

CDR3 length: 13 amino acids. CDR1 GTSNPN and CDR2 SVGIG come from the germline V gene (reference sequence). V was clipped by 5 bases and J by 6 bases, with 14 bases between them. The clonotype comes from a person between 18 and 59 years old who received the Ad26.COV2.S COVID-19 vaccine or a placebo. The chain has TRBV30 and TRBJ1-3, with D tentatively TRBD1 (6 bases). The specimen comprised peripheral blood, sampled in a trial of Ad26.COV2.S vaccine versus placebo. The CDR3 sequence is CAWDASGANTIYF. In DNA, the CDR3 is TGTGCCTGGGATGCATCGGGGGCAAACACCATATATTTT.